One and the same sample provided the 32 T cell receptor beta chains below, sequenced in a study of blood T cell repertoires in COVID-19. Data came from immunoSEQ multiplex PCR; TCRdb stores just in-frame clones and leaves some out. In the table there are 140,000 or so clones, 84% of which are singletons. The sequencing sample was made of PBMCs or T cells enriched from blood (not recorded which). These receptors originate from a woman between 45 and 65 years old with acute COVID-19.

CDR3 protein: CSVAGMWGSTDTQYF. Written as DNA, the CDR3 is TGCAGCGTCGCAGGGATGTGGGGAAGCACAGATACGCAGTATTTT. This chain joins TRBV29-1 and TRBJ2-3; the D gene is possibly TRBD1 (5 bases). The CDR3 has 15 residues. Germline loops: CDR1 SQVTM, CDR2 ANQGSEA. V lost 6 bases and J 0 bases, leaving 16 bases between the germline ends.

The rearrangement joins TRBV9 to TRBJ1-5, with D perhaps TRBD1 (5 bases). Trimming removed 4 bases at V and 6 bases at J, with 20 bases between. The CDR3 spans 16 residues. Looked up from germline, CDR1 is SGDLS and CDR2 is YYNGEE. CDR3 protein: CASSSGQGGEGQPQHF. The CDR3 DNA follows: TGTGCCAGCAGCTCAGGCCAGGGCGGGGAGGGTCAGCCCCAGCATTTT.

This chain links TRBV2 with TRBJ2-2; tentative D call: TRBD1 (6 bases). V lost 3 bases to trimming and J lost 2 bases, with 13 bases between them. This CDR3 contains 16 residues. CDR1 is SNHLY, CDR2 FYNNEI, per germline. CDR3 in DNA: TGTGCCAGCAGTGATCTCGGGACACTTAACACCGGGGAGCTGTTTTTT. Translation: CASSDLGTLNTGELFF.

In this sample, this clone turned up a few times. This chain uses TRBV12-3 or TRBV12-4 with TRBJ1-2; D uncertain. V was trimmed by 10 bases and J by 5 bases, leaving 11 bases between them. CDR3 length: 11 residues. CDR3 nucleotide sequence: TGTGCCACCAGCAGGTTATATGGCTACACCTTC. This codes for CATSRLYGYTF.

This clone showed up just a few times. The chain combines TRBV23-1 with TRBJ2-3; D not certain. TRBV23-1 is an open reading frame, and its role is uncertain. Trimming pared 3 bases from V and 2 bases from J, leaving 6 bases between. The CDR3 covers 13 residues. The CDR3 sequence: CASSQRFTDTQYF. The CDR3 nucleotides read TGCGCCAGCAGTCAGCGGTTCACAGATACGCAGTATTTT.

The rearrangement joins TRBV6-5 to TRBJ2-1, with 8 positions matching TRBD2. V was pared by 5 bases and J by 9 bases, with 6 bases of the junction left unmatched. The CDR3 is 13 residues long. Germline-derived CDR1 and CDR2 are MNHEY and SVGAGI. The CDR3 sequence is CASSQHGGGEQFF. The DNA of the CDR3 is TGTGCCAGCAGTCAACACGGGGGGGGTGAGCAGTTCTTC.

The gene calls are TRBV11-1 and TRBJ2-1, with D possibly matching TRBD1 (6 bases). Trimming cost V 1 base and J 1 base, with 8 bases left between them. This CDR3 is 15 amino acids long. CDR1 and CDR2 from the germline V gene are SGHAT and FQDESV (reference sequence). Written as DNA, the CDR3 is TGTGCCAGCAGCTTAGACAGGGCGTCCTACAATGAGCAGTTCTTC. It encodes CASSLDRASYNEQFF. Looking up the rest from reference TRBV11-1 and TRBJ2-1 gives the full variable domain: EAEVAQSPRYKITEKSQAVAFWCDPISGHATLYWYRQILGQGPELLVQFQDESVVDDSQLPKDRFSAERLKGVDSTLKIQPAELGDSAMYLCASSLDRASYNEQFFGPGTRLTVL.

This clone was seen a handful of times. The chain combines TRBV30 with TRBJ2-7; 9 bases map to TRBD1. From germline, CDR1 is GTSNPN and CDR2 SVGIG (reference sequence). There are 13 residues in the CDR3. J gave up 8 bases and V 2 bases, and 7 bases lay outside the gene matches. DNA of the CDR3: TGTGCCTGGAGTCCGGGACAGGGATTGAAGCAGTACTTC. It translates to CAWSPGQGLKQYF.

This clone was seen a single time. V and J are TRBV19 and TRBJ2-1, with TRBD1 as a possible D gene (5 bases). CDR1 LNHDA and CDR2 SQIVND come from the germline V gene (reference sequence). V lost 3 bases and J 8 bases, leaving 5 bases between the germline ends. The CDR3 runs 11 residues. The CDR3 sequence: CASSMGHEQFF. The DNA for the CDR3 is TGTGCCAGTAGTATGGGGCATGAGCAGTTCTTC.

V and J are TRBV4-1 and TRBJ2-7; 10 nucleotides agree with TRBD1. Trimming cost V 5 bases and J 2 bases; bases outside gene matches: 6. The germline CDR1 and CDR2 sequences are MGHRA and YSYEKL. This CDR3 is built from 15 residues. The CDR3 region is CASSLTGTGAYEQYF. In DNA form, the CDR3 reads TGCGCCAGCAGCTTAACCGGGACAGGGGCCTACGAGCAGTACTTC.

J is TRBJ2-1 and V is TRBV10-1; 15 positions agree with TRBD2. V was clipped by 5 bases and J by 6 bases; unmatched bases: 14. CDR1 and CDR2 from the germline V gene are WNHNN and SYGVQD (reference sequence). CDR3 length: 19 residues. CDR3: CASSPTGTSGRLARNEQFF. In nucleotides, the CDR3 is TGCGCCAGCAGTCCCACCGGGACTAGCGGGAGGTTGGCCCGCAATGAGCAGTTCTTC.

Here the CDR3 reads CASSLGSGYYGYTF. In DNA form, the CDR3 reads TGTGCCAGCAGCTTAGGGTCCGGGTACTATGGCTACACCTTC. The J gene is TRBJ1-2, the V gene TRBV7-9; D gene ambiguous. CDR1 is SEHNR, CDR2 FQNEAQ, per germline (reference sequence). This CDR3 region has 14 residues. The V end lost 1 base, the J end lost 3 bases, and 9 bases lay between the germline ends.

The rearrangement uses TRBV7-2 and TRBJ2-5, with 8 bases lining up with TRBD1. V dropped 5 bases and J dropped 5; count of bases not matched to a gene: 4. CDR1 and CDR2 from the germline V gene are SGHTA and FQGNSA. This CDR3 is 13 amino acids long. The CDR3 DNA reads TGTGCCAGCAGCGGGTACAGGGGGGAGACCCAGTACTTC. Its protein is CASSGYRGETQYF.

The V gene is TRBV5-6, the J gene TRBJ1-2; D call uncertain. This CDR3 region has 15 residues. Germline V lookup: CDR1 SGHDT, CDR2 YYEEEE. V dropped 0 bases and J dropped 0 bases, with 9 bases sitting between them. CDR3 sequence (DNA): TGTGCCAGCAGCTTGGGGCCCCCTTCTAACTATGGCTACACCTTC. Translated: CASSLGPPSNYGYTF.

The chain has TRBV9 and TRBJ2-5; tentative D call: TRBD2 (5 bases). The CDR3 covers 14 residues. Germline lookup yields CDR1 SGDLS and CDR2 YYNGEE. V lost 4 bases and J lost 4, with 14 bases in between. For the CDR3, the DNA is TGTGCCAGCAGCCCTCGGGGAGAGGGAGAGACCCAGTACTTC. It is translated as CASSPRGEGETQYF.

The chain carries TRBV5-5 and TRBJ2-3; D might be TRBD2 (5 bases). V gave up 4 bases and J gave up 0 bases, with 9 bases separating them. This CDR3 has 14 residues. CDR1 SGHKS and CDR2 YYEKEE come from the germline V gene (reference sequence). CDR3 residues: CASSLTSSTDTQYF. CDR3 in DNA: TGTGCCAGCAGCCTCACTAGTAGCACAGATACGCAGTATTTT.

This clone appeared a single time. V and J are TRBV6-4 and TRBJ1-5; D is perhaps TRBD1 (5 bases). Germline values: CDR1 MRHNA, CDR2 SNTAGT. This CDR3 comprises 16 residues. Deletions cut 5 bases from V and 0 bases from J, with 14 bases between. CDR3 residues: CASSSAGRSSNQPQHF. The CDR3 nucleotides are TGTGCCAGCAGTTCCGCAGGGCGGAGTAGCAATCAGCCCCAGCATTTT.

The gene calls are TRBV5-8 and TRBJ2-7; tentative D call: TRBD2 (5 bases). The CDR3 contains 15 residues. V lost 0 bases, J lost 0 bases, and 10 bases lay in between. The germline V gene encodes CDR1 SGHTS and CDR2 YDEGEE. CDR3 loop: CASSLARSASYEQYF. Here the CDR3 DNA reads TGTGCCAGCAGCTTGGCCCGTAGCGCCTCCTACGAGCAGTACTTC.

This clone came up once. The chain has TRBV7-8 and TRBJ1-1; TRBD1 might be the D (6 bases). V was shortened by 4 bases and J by 1 base, with 10 bases between the two germline ends. Germline V gene data show CDR1 as SGHVS and CDR2 as FQNEAQ. The CDR3 sequence is 14 residues long. CDR3 bases: TGTGCCAGCAGCTCTCAGGGGCAGAACACTGAAGCTTTCTTT. Protein product: CASSSQGQNTEAFF.

The rearrangement uses TRBV19 and TRBJ1-1, with no clear D. Trimming pared 0 bases from V and 6 bases from J, leaving 5 bases between. CDR3 length equals 12 residues. Germline CDR1 LNHDA, CDR2 SQIVND (reference sequence). Here the CDR3 reads CASSIDGPEAFF. CDR3 nucleotide sequence: TGTGCCAGTAGTATAGATGGGCCTGAAGCTTTCTTT.

The chain links TRBV5-1 to TRBJ1-1; TRBD1 matches at 10 bases. Germline V gene sequence: CDR1 SGHRS, CDR2 YFSETQ. The CDR3 runs to 15 residues. J gave up 5 bases and V 3 bases, and 7 bases lay outside the gene matches. The CDR3, as DNA: TGCGCCAGCAGCTACGGGACAGGGGAAGGGACTGAAGCTTTCTTT. As protein: CASSYGTGEGTEAFF.

The chain joins TRBV12-3 or TRBV12-4 to TRBJ2-2; D gene unclear. The CDR3 has 11 residues. Trimming cost V 5 bases and J 6 bases, with 4 bases left between them. The CDR3 protein is CASSPPGELFF. The CDR3 DNA sequence: TGTGCCAGCAGTCCTCCCGGGGAGCTGTTTTTT.

Comments on this clone: Other DNA variants within this sample encode the same CDR3. This chain links TRBV9 with TRBJ2-5; 11 bases agree with TRBD2. There are 16 residues in the CDR3. V gave up 0 bases and J gave up 4 bases; unmatched junction bases: 5. The V gene's germline CDR1 is SGDLS and CDR2 YYNGEE. The CDR3 loop is CASSVGGSGRGETQYF. The CDR3 region has the DNA TGTGCCAGCAGCGTAGGGGGTAGCGGGAGGGGAGAGACCCAGTACTTC.

V is TRBV6-1 and J is TRBJ2-1; 12 nucleotides agree with TRBD2. This CDR3 has 17 residues. V shed 1 base and J 7 bases; nucleotides not matched to a gene: 8. Germline V gives CDR1 MNHNS, CDR2 SASEGT. DNA of the CDR3: TGTGCCAGCAGTGAAGTGAGGCTAGCGGGGGGGGTAAATGAGCAGTTCTTC. This encodes CASSEVRLAGGVNEQFF.

The chain employs TRBV6-4 and TRBJ1-1, with D hard to call. Germline CDR1 reads MRHNA; CDR2 reads SNTAGT. The ends were cut back, 5 bases at V and 1 base at J, with 8 bases in the middle. This CDR3 region has 13 residues. CDR3 in DNA: TGTGCCAGCAGTCCTAGAGAGAACACTGAAGCTTTCTTT. This translates into CASSPRENTEAFF.

The J gene is TRBJ1-4, the V gene TRBV27, with a tentative D call TRBD1 (6 bases). The CDR3 length is 15 residues. From germline, CDR1 is MNHEY and CDR2 SMNVEV (reference sequence). With 5 bases removed from V and 0 bases from J, the gap between germline ends came to 10 bases. The chain's CDR3 is CASSTGTTTNEKLFF. The CDR3 bases are TGTGCCAGCAGTACAGGGACAACAACTAATGAAAAACTGTTTTTT.

The V call is TRBV2, the J call TRBJ2-5, with 7 bases matching TRBD2. The J segment lost 2 bases and the V segment lost 8 bases, leaving 2 bases of the junction unmatched. The germline gives CDR1 SNHLY, CDR2 FYNNEI. CDR3 length: 12 residues. CDR3 sequence: CASPSGQETQYF. As DNA, the CDR3 is TGTGCCAGCCCTAGCGGACAAGAGACCCAGTACTTC.

The chain recombines TRBV28 with TRBJ2-5, with 8 nucleotides matching TRBD1. The trim removed 2 bases at V and 5 bases at J, leaving 4 bases unmatched. The CDR3 runs to 14 residues. Germline V lookup: CDR1 MDHEN, CDR2 SYDVKM. The CDR3: CASSLPGGSETQYF. The CDR3 DNA reads as TGTGCCAGCAGTTTACCAGGGGGCTCGGAGACCCAGTACTTC.

V is TRBV28 and J is TRBJ1-4, with D perhaps TRBD1 (5 bases). CDR3 length: 12 amino acids. V lost 6 bases and J 8 bases, leaving 10 bases between the germline ends. Looked up from germline, CDR1 is MDHEN and CDR2 is SYDVKM. The CDR3 spells CASSRVREKLFF. The DNA of the CDR3 is TGTGCCAGCAGCAGGGTTAGGGAAAAACTGTTTTTT.

V is TRBV12-3 or TRBV12-4 and J is TRBJ1-5, with 8 positions matching TRBD1. This CDR3 contains 13 residues. V was clipped by 2 bases and J by 7 bases; unmatched bases: 1. CDR3 sequence (DNA): TGTGCCAGCAGTTTACAGGGGGCCCAGCCCCAGCATTTT. Its translation is CASSLQGAQPQHF.

This clone appeared once. The CDR3 sequence is CASSHRQGRQPQHF. The CDR3 nucleotides are TGTGCCAGTAGTCACCGACAGGGACGTCAGCCCCAGCATTTT. This chain uses TRBV19 with TRBJ1-5; 7 bases are a match to TRBD1. Germline V gene lookup returns CDR1 LNHDA and CDR2 SQIVND (reference sequence). The CDR3 runs to 14 residues. The junction had 7 bases not matched to a gene; V was cut back by 5 bases and J by 6 bases.

The chain carries TRBV4-2 and TRBJ1-3; no reliable D call. The CDR3 length is 15 residues. CDR1 is LGHNA and CDR2 is YNFKEQ in the germline V gene. Trimming stripped 4 bases from V and 3 bases from J, with 13 bases between. In DNA, the CDR3 is TGTGCCAGCAGCCCCAATTCGGGTGTTGGAAACACCATATATTTT. Translation: CASSPNSGVGNTIYF.